Presented here are 30 T cell receptor beta chains from one specimen sequenced in a study of T cell responses to AZD1222 COVID-19 vaccine. Clones were read by immunoSEQ multiplex PCR, and TCRdb kept only the in-frame ones, dropping some. Seen here are more than 65,000 clones, around 78% observed once, and the top ten hold 20% to 25%. This sample comprised peripheral blood, obtained 28 days after the second AZD1222 dose. The receptors originated from an adult who received the AZD1222 COVID-19 vaccine.

This clone was seen a handful of times. The chain carries TRBV5-8 and TRBJ2-7; perhaps TRBD1 as D (5 bases). CDR3 size: 14 residues. Germline-derived CDR1 and CDR2 are SGHTS and YDEGEE. The V and J ends lost 0 bases and 7 bases respectively, with 14 bases between them. CDR3 sequence reads: CASSLVTGWGEQYF. In DNA form, the CDR3 reads TGTGCCAGCAGCTTGGTAACAGGTTGGGGTGAGCAGTACTTC.

Many counts were recorded for this clone. The chain couples TRBV19 to TRBJ1-6, with unresolved D. The V end was cut by 3 bases, the J end by 8 bases, with 20 bases between. The germline V gene encodes CDR1 LNHDA and CDR2 SQIVND (reference sequence). The CDR3 totals 17 residues. The CDR3 here is CASSILLGLSPDSPLHF. In DNA form, the CDR3 reads TGTGCCAGTAGTATCTTGTTGGGCCTGTCGCCGGATTCACCCCTCCACTTT. Based on the CDR3 plus reference TRBV19 and TRBJ1-6, the full variable domain is DGGITQSPKYLFRKEGQNVTLSCEQNLNHDAMYWYRQDPGQGLRLIYYSQIVNDFQKGDIAEGYSVSREKKESFPLTVTSAQKNPTAFYLCASSILLGLSPDSPLHFGNGTRLTVT.

DNA for the CDR3: TGTGCCAGCACACAAATCCCCGGACCCCTCCACTTT. Its translation: CASTQIPGPLHF. V and J are TRBV2 and TRBJ1-6; D remains unclear. The CDR3 sequence is 12 residues long. Trimming took off 7 bases at V and 12 bases at J, with 13 bases between the two ends. The germline gives CDR1 SNHLY, CDR2 FYNNEI.

This clone was counted only a few times. For the CDR3, the DNA is TGCGCCAGCACCCTAGGACAGGGAGAAGCTTTCTTT. Its translation is CASTLGQGEAFF. The chain couples TRBV10-2 to TRBJ1-1, with 8 bases aligning to TRBD1. Germline CDR1 reads WSHSY; CDR2 reads SAAADI. V lost 7 bases to trimming and J lost 8 bases; unmatched junction nucleotides: 6. The CDR3 runs 12 residues.

A few counts support this clone. This chain uses TRBV7-9 with TRBJ2-2; 10 bases are shared with TRBD1. The CDR3 sequence is 13 residues long. Per the germline V gene, CDR1 is SEHNR and CDR2 is FQNEAQ (reference sequence). Trimming at V came to 7 bases and at J to 7 bases, leaving 3 bases not matched to a gene. This CDR3 reads CASNRDRGGELFF. The CDR3 nucleotides are TGTGCCAGCAACCGGGACAGGGGCGGGGAGCTGTTTTTT.

The genes are TRBV5-1 and TRBJ2-7, with D possibly being TRBD2 (6 bases). Germline CDR1 and CDR2: SGHRS and YFSETQ. V dropped 2 bases and J dropped 1 base, with 7 bases sitting between them. The CDR3 has 13 amino acids. The CDR3: CASSFGGSYEQYF. CDR3 DNA: TGCGCCAGCAGCTTTGGGGGGTCCTACGAGCAGTACTTC.

The chain has TRBV6-2 or TRBV6-3 and TRBJ2-2, with D uncertain. The CDR3 extends over 16 amino acids. Trimming cost V 2 bases and J 0 bases, with 10 bases left between them. The germline gives CDR1 MNHEY, CDR2 SVGEGT. This CDR3 reads CASSYGRQPNTGELFF. In DNA, the CDR3 is TGTGCCAGCAGTTACGGTCGGCAGCCGAACACCGGGGAGCTGTTTTTT.

A few counts support this clone. The chain joins TRBV6-4 to TRBJ2-3; D is ambiguous. Germline CDR1 MRHNA, CDR2 SNTAGT. Trimming removed 2 bases from V and 1 base from J, with 4 bases in between. This CDR3 has 13 amino acids. DNA for the CDR3: TGTGCCAGCAGTGACGAGGGCACAGATACGCAGTATTTT. Its translation: CASSDEGTDTQYF.

This sequence joins TRBV10-1 and TRBJ2-5; D is tentatively TRBD1 or TRBD2 (5 bases each). Germline CDR1 is WNHNN and CDR2 is SYGVQD (reference sequence). Trimming pared 11 bases from V and 7 bases from J, leaving 23 bases between. The CDR3 runs to 14 residues. In nucleotides, the CDR3 is TGCGCCTGCTGTGTTGGGACCCCTGGGGGGACCCAGTACTTC. It codes for CACCVGTPGGTQYF.

The genes are TRBV5-1 and TRBJ2-1; no clear D gene. Trimming took 4 bases from V and 4 from J, leaving 24 bases between them. The CDR3 has 18 amino acids. The germline gives CDR1 SGHRS, CDR2 YFSETQ. CDR3 coding DNA: TGCGCCAGCAGCCCCAATCCCATCGAAACGGCGGCTTACAATGAGCAGTTCTTC. This codes for CASSPNPIETAAYNEQFF.

The rearrangement links TRBV30 to TRBJ2-7; TRBD2 aligns across 7 bases. J was trimmed by 0 bases and V by 0 bases; bases with no gene match: 5. This CDR3 contains 15 residues. The V gene's germline CDR1 is GTSNPN and CDR2 SVGIG (reference sequence). CDR3 sequence: CAWSVASGPSYEQYF. The CDR3 DNA reads as TGTGCCTGGAGTGTGGCTAGCGGTCCCTCCTACGAGCAGTACTTC.

The V and J genes are TRBV2 and TRBJ2-6, with D maybe TRBD1 (6 bases). With 6 bases removed from V and 1 base from J, the gap between germline ends came to 13 bases. The CDR3 is 16 amino acids. CDR1 is SNHLY and CDR2 is FYNNEI in the germline V gene. The CDR3: CASSPPQGSGANVLTF. The CDR3 DNA is TGTGCCAGCAGCCCCCCACAGGGATCTGGGGCCAACGTCCTGACTTTC.

The chain carries TRBV20-1 and TRBJ2-1; perhaps D is TRBD1 or TRBD2 (5 bases each). Germline CDR1 and CDR2: DFQATT and SNEGSKA (reference sequence). The CDR3 contains 13 residues. V was pared by 3 bases and J by 9 bases, with 15 bases between. The CDR3 sequence: CSASDYLRGEQFF. CDR3 bases: TGCAGTGCTAGTGACTATCTTAGGGGTGAGCAGTTCTTC.

This chain uses TRBV4-1 with TRBJ1-3; D not resolved. The germline CDR1 and CDR2 sequences are MGHRA and YSYEKL. The ends were cut back, 0 bases at V and 0 bases at J, with 9 bases in the middle. The CDR3 covers 16 residues. CDR3 in amino acids: CASSQEVRSSGNTIYF. CDR3 nucleotides: TGCGCCAGCAGCCAAGAAGTAAGGAGCTCTGGAAACACCATATATTTT.

The J gene is TRBJ2-1, the V gene TRBV7-2; D not resolved. The germline V gene has CDR1 SGHTA and CDR2 FQGNSA. The V gene lost 5 bases and the J gene lost 3 bases, with 14 bases spanning the gap. The CDR3 totals 15 residues. Written as DNA, the CDR3 is TGTGCCAGCAGCCCCCATCGTGAATTCTACAATGAGCAGTTCTTC. Protein: CASSPHREFYNEQFF.

The table lists this clone with a few counts. The chain links TRBV6-4 to TRBJ1-1; D call uncertain. V lost 2 bases and J 1 base, leaving 5 bases between the germline ends. CDR1 and CDR2 (germline): MRHNA, SNTAGT. The length of the CDR3 is 13 residues. CDR3 nucleotide sequence: TGTGCCAGCAGTGACAGGGAGAACACTGAAGCTTTCTTT. Protein sequence: CASSDRENTEAFF.

This sequence joins TRBV5-6 and TRBJ1-5; D not resolved. Germline V CDR1 and CDR2: SGHDT, YYEEEE. The CDR3 runs 14 residues. Deletions cut 2 bases from V and 4 bases from J, with 10 bases between. CDR3 sequence (DNA): TGTGCCAGCAGCTTAAAAGGCGGGAATCAGCCCCAGCATTTT. Translating gives CASSLKGGNQPQHF.

The CDR3 is CATSDLLAGELFF. CDR3 nucleotides: TGTGCCACCAGTGATTTGCTCGCCGGGGAGCTGTTTTTT. This chain links TRBV24-1 with TRBJ2-2; D uncertain. V lost 0 bases, J lost 6 bases, and 4 bases lay in between. CDR1 and CDR2 from the germline V gene are KGHDR and SFDVKD. The CDR3 has 13 amino acids.

V is TRBV29-1 and J is TRBJ2-6; unclear D gene. This CDR3 is built from 14 residues. Trimming left V 5 bases short and J 0 bases short, with 8 bases between. The germline gives CDR1 SQVTM, CDR2 ANQGSEA. In nucleotides, the CDR3 is TGCAGCGTTAGGTCGAGCTCTGGGGCCAACGTCCTGACTTTC. Protein sequence: CSVRSSSGANVLTF. Based on the CDR3 plus reference TRBV29-1 and TRBJ2-6, the full variable domain is SAVISQKPSRDICQRGTSLTIQCQVDSQVTMMFWYRQQPGQSLTLIATANQGSEATYESGFVIDKFPISRPNLTFSTLTVSNMSPEDSSIYLCSVRSSSGANVLTFGAGSRLTVL.

This clone has a count of ten or more. Here the CDR3 reads CASSLEGAPEAFF. The CDR3, as DNA: TGTGCCAGCAGTTTGGAGGGCGCGCCTGAAGCTTTCTTT. J is TRBJ1-1 and V is TRBV28; no clear D. Trimming removed 3 bases from V and 6 bases from J, with 11 bases in between. The CDR3 loop spans 13 amino acids. CDR1 is MDHEN and CDR2 is SYDVKM in the germline V gene.

V is TRBV21-1 and J is TRBJ1-6; the table's TRBD1 call for D was not verified on the DNA. TRBV21-1 is a recognized pseudogene. This CDR3 is built from 17 residues. Written as DNA, the CDR3 is TGTGCCAGCAGCAAATCAGAGGTCGGGACAGCGTATTCACCCCTCCACTTT. Its translation is CASSKSEVGTAYSPLHF.

The chain carries TRBV6-5 and TRBJ1-5, with TRBD1 as a possible D gene (6 bases). The CDR3 has 12 amino acids. The germline V gene encodes CDR1 MNHEY and CDR2 SVGAGI. V lost 7 bases to trimming and J lost 5 bases, with 9 bases between them. This CDR3 reads CASTAGDQPQHF. CDR3 coding DNA: TGTGCCAGCACGGCAGGGGATCAGCCCCAGCATTTT.

This sequence joins TRBV7-8 and TRBJ1-5; no reliable D call. The CDR3 covers 15 residues. The germline V gene has CDR1 SGHVS and CDR2 FQNEAQ. V was pared by 2 bases and J by 0 bases, with 8 bases between. This CDR3 is CASSLTDASNQPQHF. The CDR3 DNA sequence: TGTGCCAGCAGCTTAACAGATGCTAGCAATCAGCCCCAGCATTTT.

This clone has a count of ten or more. The chain employs TRBV29-1 and TRBJ1-2, with D possibly being TRBD1 (5 bases). This CDR3 is 12 amino acids long. The V gene's germline CDR1 is SQVTM and CDR2 ANQGSEA. V was clipped by 7 bases and J by 8 bases, with 17 bases between them. Here the CDR3 DNA reads TGCAGCGGATTAGACAGCCTCGAGGGCTACACCTTC. The encoded protein is CSGLDSLEGYTF.

This chain uses TRBV13 with TRBJ2-3; D uncertain. CDR1 and CDR2 (germline): PRHDT, FYEKMQ (reference sequence). CDR3 length equals 16 residues. V lost 3 bases and J 0 bases, leaving 13 bases between the germline ends. The CDR3 here is CASSLVGISSTDTQYF. The CDR3 region has the DNA TGTGCCAGCAGCTTGGTTGGCATAAGTAGCACAGATACGCAGTATTTT.

V usage is TRBV15 and J usage is TRBJ1-2; no clear D gene. From germline, CDR1 is LNHNV and CDR2 YYDKDF (reference sequence). V was pared by 4 bases and J by 0 bases, with 12 bases between. The length of the CDR3 is 15 residues. CDR3 coding DNA: TGTGCCACCAGCAAGCCAGTTGGAGCTAACTATGGCTACACCTTC. Amino acid sequence: CATSKPVGANYGYTF.

The genes are TRBV7-8 and TRBJ1-5; D not certain. This CDR3 has 12 residues. V shed 2 bases and J shed 4 bases, with 3 bases lying between them. CDR1 is SGHVS and CDR2 is FQNEAQ in the germline V gene. The CDR3 region is CASSLNNQPQHF. CDR3 nucleotides: TGTGCCAGCAGCTTAAATAATCAGCCCCAGCATTTT.

In this sample, this clone turned up once. V is TRBV2 and J is TRBJ2-1; D unresolved. This CDR3 spans 14 amino acids. Trimming took off 2 bases at V and 8 bases at J, with 13 bases between the two ends. In germline, CDR1 is SNHLY, CDR2 FYNNEI. The CDR3 sequence is CASSERRLMDEQFF. DNA for the CDR3: TGTGCCAGCAGTGAACGGCGGTTGATGGATGAGCAGTTCTTC.

The rearrangement joins TRBV6-5 to TRBJ2-2; D gene unclear. The CDR3 has 14 residues. Germline CDR1 MNHEY, CDR2 SVGAGI. Trimming removed 2 bases at V and 3 bases at J, with 7 bases between. The CDR3 protein is CASSYVLYTGELFF. The CDR3 DNA sequence: TGTGCCAGCAGTTACGTGCTGTACACCGGGGAGCTGTTTTTT.

The genes are TRBV6-1 and TRBJ1-2, with a weak D call TRBD1 (6 bases). The CDR3 has 12 residues. Germline V gene sequence: CDR1 MNHNS, CDR2 SASEGT. V dropped 2 bases and J dropped 13 bases, with 14 bases sitting between them. CDR3 sequence: CASSELGQGITF. CDR3 nucleotide sequence: TGTGCCAGCAGTGAATTAGGGCAGGGGATCACCTTC.